The next 17 T cell receptor beta chains were all read from a single sample in a study of shared clonotypes between healthy human individuals. The method was immunoSEQ multiplex PCR; TCRdb's version includes in-frame clones alone and lacks a portion of them. The table has about 2.1 million clones, roughly 91% seen once. In the naive CD8 group, cells lacked CD45RO and were positively selected for CCR7, so terminally differentiated effector memory CD45RA+ cells were left out. Material: naive CD8+ T cells from PBMCs. These receptors originate from a man between 18 and 35 years old in good health. Some clones in this sample may be carry-over from other donors' samples.

The V gene is TRBV7-9, the J gene TRBJ2-1; 9 bases are shared with TRBD2. V trimming: 1 base; J trimming: 10 bases; junction bases outside the gene matches: 11. This CDR3 has 16 amino acids. CDR1 is SEHNR and CDR2 is FQNEAQ in the germline V gene (reference sequence). The CDR3 nucleotides read TGTGCCAGCAGCTTAGGGTTAGCGGGAGTAGGGGTGGAGCAGTTCTTC. It specifies CASSLGLAGVGVEQFF.

V usage is TRBV10-2 and J usage is TRBJ1-5; perhaps TRBD1 as D (6 bases). Germline V gene data show CDR1 as WSHSY and CDR2 as SAAADI. V was cut by 3 bases and J by 5 bases, with 14 bases left in between. The CDR3 extends over 15 amino acids. The DNA of the CDR3 is TGCGCCAGCAGTGAACGGGCCAGGGGTGATCAGCCCCAGCATTTT. It codes for CASSERARGDQPQHF.

The chain recombines TRBV7-9 with TRBJ2-1, with a possible D match to TRBD2 (5 bases). Trimming removed 4 bases at V and 7 bases at J, with 23 bases between. Looked up from germline, CDR1 is SEHNR and CDR2 is FQNEAQ (reference sequence). This CDR3 is 17 amino acids long. CDR3 bases: TGTGCCAGCAGCTCCTCCGCCGGGGTACGGGCGTTGAATGAGCAGTTCTTC. Protein: CASSSSAGVRALNEQFF.

The chain uses TRBV7-2 and TRBJ2-3; tentative D call: TRBD1 (5 bases). This CDR3 is 15 amino acids long. With 1 base removed from V and 5 bases from J, the gap between germline ends came to 13 bases. The germline V gene has CDR1 SGHTA and CDR2 FQGNSA. CDR3 loop: CASSLGGSRGDTQYF. The CDR3 DNA sequence: TGTGCCAGCAGCTTAGGGGGATCTAGGGGAGATACGCAGTATTTT.

V gene TRBV9 combines with J gene TRBJ2-7, with D perhaps matching TRBD2 (5 bases). Germline lookup yields CDR1 SGDLS and CDR2 YYNGEE. This CDR3 has 13 residues. Trimming removed 3 bases from V and 1 base from J, with 8 bases in between. The CDR3 DNA sequence: TGTGCCAGCAGCGGTGAGCGGTCCTACGAGCAGTACTTC. Its protein is CASSGERSYEQYF.

The J gene is TRBJ2-2, the V gene TRBV7-6; D uncertain. There are 15 residues in the CDR3. V lost 3 bases and J lost 6, with 14 bases in between. Germline V gene data show CDR1 as SGHVS and CDR2 as FNYEAQ. CDR3 residues: CASSLDVGGSGELFF. CDR3 nucleotides: TGTGCCAGCAGCTTGGACGTGGGCGGCTCCGGGGAGCTGTTTTTT.

This rearrangement joins TRBV15 to TRBJ1-1; maybe TRBD1 (6 bases). Germline assignment: CDR1 LNHNV and CDR2 YYDKDF (reference sequence). This CDR3 contains 17 residues. The V end was cut by 4 bases, the J end by 5 bases, with 23 bases between. The CDR3 region has the DNA TGTGCCACCAGCAAGCTAGAGGGGGGACCTGTAGGGACTGAAGCTTTCTTT. It codes for CATSKLEGGPVGTEAFF.

The chain's CDR3 is CASSLGGNYGYTF. The CDR3 bases are TGTGCCAGCAGCTTGGGGGGAAACTATGGCTACACCTTC. The chain combines TRBV5-8 with TRBJ1-2; D gene ambiguous. Per the germline V gene, CDR1 is SGHTS and CDR2 is YDEGEE. V lost 0 bases and J 2 bases, leaving 5 bases between the germline ends. The length of the CDR3 is 13 residues.

This chain connects TRBV5-5 to TRBJ2-7; TRBD1 might be the D (6 bases). Germline assignment: CDR1 SGHKS and CDR2 YYEKEE (reference sequence). Trimming shortened V by 4 bases and J by 0 bases, and 14 bases separated the two germline ends. This CDR3 is 15 amino acids long. CDR3 bases: TGTGCCAGCAGCCCAAGACAGGCTTACTCCTACGAGCAGTACTTC. This sequence encodes CASSPRQAYSYEQYF.

With respect to this clone: Additional DNA sequences in this sample encode the identical CDR3. The chain joins TRBV5-1 to TRBJ1-1; 9 nucleotides line up with TRBD1. With V trimmed by 3 bases and J by 4 bases, 1 base remained unmatched. CDR3 length: 13 amino acids. Per the germline V gene, CDR1 is SGHRS and CDR2 is YFSETQ. The CDR3 coding sequence is TGCGCCAGCAGCTGGGGACAGGGCACTGAAGCTTTCTTT. Protein sequence: CASSWGQGTEAFF. The complete variable domain, with remaining parts taken from reference TRBV5-1 and TRBJ1-1, reads KAGVTQTPRYLIKTRGQQVTLSCSPISGHRSVSWYQQTPGQGLQFLFEYFSETQRNKGNFPGRFSGRQFSNSRSEMNVSTLELGDSALYLCASSWGQGTEAFFGQGTRLTVV.

V is TRBV13 and J is TRBJ2-2, with D perhaps matching TRBD2 (5 bases). With 1 base removed from V and 6 bases from J, the gap between germline ends came to 6 bases. Germline V CDR1 and CDR2: PRHDT, FYEKMQ (reference sequence). This CDR3 contains 13 residues. This chain's CDR3 is CASSLEGAGELFF. The DNA of the CDR3 is TGTGCCAGCAGCTTAGAGGGAGCCGGGGAGCTGTTTTTT.

The rearrangement joins TRBV28 to TRBJ1-1, with 8 bases lining up with TRBD1. The CDR3 sequence is 15 residues long. J lost 0 bases, V lost 5 bases, and 5 bases had no gene match. Germline assignment: CDR1 MDHEN and CDR2 SYDVKM. The CDR3: CASSGTGLMNTEAFF. DNA for the CDR3: TGTGCCAGCAGTGGGACAGGCTTAATGAACACTGAAGCTTTCTTT.

V is TRBV7-8 and J is TRBJ2-3; D is uncertain. The CDR3 is 15 residues long. Germline lookup yields CDR1 SGHVS and CDR2 FQNEAQ. Trimming stripped 5 bases from V and 6 bases from J, with 18 bases between. CDR3 in amino acids: CASSPIAGEPDTQYF. CDR3 in DNA: TGTGCCAGCAGCCCAATAGCTGGGGAACCGGATACGCAGTATTTT.

The chain carries TRBV27 and TRBJ2-3; 11 nucleotides align to TRBD2. The CDR3 contains 15 residues. CDR1 is MNHEY and CDR2 is SMNVEV in the germline V gene (reference sequence). V was pared by 5 bases and J by 6 bases, with 7 bases of the junction left unmatched. The CDR3 nucleotides are TGTGCCAGCAGTAATCTAGCGGGGGGTTCGGATACGCAGTATTTT. This gives the protein CASSNLAGGSDTQYF.

V is TRBV5-1 and J is TRBJ1-2; a possible D gene is TRBD1 (5 bases). Germline-derived CDR1 and CDR2 are SGHRS and YFSETQ. The CDR3 runs 16 residues. Trimming stripped 4 bases from V and 5 bases from J, with 21 bases between. CDR3 sequence: CASSPLGRDRFYGYTF. CDR3 coding DNA: TGCGCCAGCAGCCCCCTAGGTAGGGACCGATTTTATGGCTACACCTTC.

As for this clone: The same CDR3 also results from other DNA sequences found in this sample. V and J are TRBV28 and TRBJ1-5; D gene unclear. The V end was cut by 3 bases, the J end by 0 bases, with 6 bases between. Germline values: CDR1 MDHEN, CDR2 SYDVKM. This CDR3 contains 14 residues. The CDR3 here is CASSFLVSNQPQHF. For the CDR3, the DNA is TGTGCCAGCAGTTTCTTGGTTAGCAATCAGCCCCAGCATTTT.

In the case of this clone: Other DNA sequences in the same sample also yield this CDR3. The chain has TRBV14 and TRBJ2-7; D remains unclear. Per germline, CDR1 SGHDN and CDR2 FVKESK. The germline V and J ends were trimmed by 1 base and 0 bases, with 4 bases remaining between them. This CDR3 has 13 amino acids. The CDR3 bases are TGTGCCAGCAGCCAAGTGAACTCCTACGAGCAGTACTTC. It yields the protein CASSQVNSYEQYF.